Following are 18 T cell receptor beta chains from one sample sequenced in a study of blood T cell repertoires in COVID-19. Sequencing used immunoSEQ multiplex PCR; TCRdb keeps in-frame clones, though not all of them. The profile shows about 140,000 clones, almost 85% of them singletons. The sample taken for sequencing was PBMCs or T cells enriched from blood (not recorded which). The receptors come from a woman in her fifties or sixties with acute COVID-19.

This clone was counted a few times. V gene TRBV7-3 combines with J gene TRBJ2-2; TRBD1 is a possible D gene (6 bases). V was shortened by 5 bases and J by 7 bases, with 11 bases between the two germline ends. This CDR3 spans 13 amino acids. Germline CDR1 and CDR2: SGHTA and FQGTGA. The CDR3 nucleotides read TGTGCCAGCAGCCTGCCAGGGGTCGGGGAGCTGTTTTTT. Translating it yields CASSLPGVGELFF.

The chain uses TRBV6-5 and TRBJ2-3, with D unresolved. CDR3 length equals 14 residues. The germline gives CDR1 MNHEY, CDR2 SVGAGI. V was clipped by 5 bases and J by 0 bases, with 9 bases between them. The CDR3 is CASSPIISTDTQYF. The CDR3 nucleotides are TGTGCCAGCAGTCCAATCATTAGCACAGATACGCAGTATTTT.

This chain joins TRBV27 and TRBJ2-7; 7 nucleotides line up with TRBD2. Germline CDR1 MNHEY, CDR2 SMNVEV (reference sequence). There are 15 residues in the CDR3. After removal of 2 bases from V and 5 bases from J, the junction contained 9 bases not matched to a gene. The CDR3 DNA is TGTGCCAGCAGTTTAAGGGGAGCGGGATTCAACGAGCAGTACTTC. It translates to CASSLRGAGFNEQYF.

J is TRBJ2-1 and V is TRBV7-9; 9 bases are shared with TRBD1. Germline-derived CDR1 and CDR2 are SEHNR and FQNEAQ (reference sequence). V trimming: 7 bases; J trimming: 7 bases; junction bases outside the gene matches: 5. CDR3 length: 13 residues. CDR3 coding DNA: TGTGCCAGCAAGGGGACAGGGCAAAATGAGCAGTTCTTC. As protein: CASKGTGQNEQFF.

The chain links TRBV5-1 to TRBJ2-3, with D hard to call. Germline V gene data show CDR1 as SGHRS and CDR2 as YFSETQ. This CDR3 comprises 15 residues. V gave up 3 bases and J gave up 6 bases, with 17 bases separating them. The CDR3 sequence is CASSWLEPPTDTQYF. In DNA form, the CDR3 reads TGCGCCAGCAGCTGGTTAGAGCCCCCAACGGATACGCAGTATTTT.

This clone appeared a few times. The chain combines TRBV5-1 with TRBJ1-2; 12 positions agree with TRBD1. V shed 0 bases, J shed 7 bases, and the junction held 7 bases outside the gene matches. The CDR3 sequence is 16 residues long. Germline loops: CDR1 SGHRS, CDR2 YFSETQ. The CDR3 sequence: CASSLDGTGGFRGYTF. In nucleotides, the CDR3 is TGCGCCAGCAGCTTGGACGGGACAGGGGGCTTTCGTGGCTACACCTTC.

V and J are TRBV25-1 and TRBJ2-1, with a weak D call TRBD2 (6 bases). The CDR3 runs to 14 residues. Germline V CDR1 and CDR2: MGHDK, SYGVNS. Trimming took off 6 bases at V and 0 bases at J, with 9 bases between the two ends. CDR3 bases: TGTGCCAGCAGAAGCGGGTACTCCTACAATGAGCAGTTCTTC. This translates into CASRSGYSYNEQFF.

This rearrangement joins TRBV6-5 to TRBJ2-7; 11 positions agree with TRBD1. The CDR3 sequence is 13 residues long. CDR1 is MNHEY and CDR2 is SVGAGI in the germline V gene. J was trimmed by 9 bases and V by 9 bases; bases with no gene match: 10. CDR3 sequence reads: CASYPGQGDAQYF. In DNA form, the CDR3 reads TGTGCCAGTTACCCGGGACAGGGGGACGCGCAGTACTTC.

This chain links TRBV2 with TRBJ2-6; TRBD1 aligns across 8 bases. Trimming at V came to 6 bases and at J to 0 bases, leaving 7 bases not matched to a gene. The CDR3 sequence is 17 residues long. Germline CDR1 reads SNHLY; CDR2 reads FYNNEI. The CDR3 nucleotides are TGTGCCAGCAGGGCCGGGACAGGTATCTCTGGGGCCAACGTCCTGACTTTC. This translates into CASRAGTGISGANVLTF.

The chain recombines TRBV5-1 with TRBJ1-2; D not resolved. There are 13 residues in the CDR3. V dropped 4 bases and J dropped 2 bases, with 9 bases sitting between them. Germline assignment: CDR1 SGHRS and CDR2 YFSETQ. CDR3 in amino acids: CASSADSNYGYTF. In nucleotides, the CDR3 is TGCGCCAGCAGCGCAGATTCCAACTATGGCTACACCTTC. The full variable domain, in which reference TRBV5-1 and TRBJ1-2 provide the parts outside the CDR3, is KAGVTQTPRYLIKTRGQQVTLSCSPISGHRSVSWYQQTPGQGLQFLFEYFSETQRNKGNFPGRFSGRQFSNSRSEMNVSTLELGDSALYLCASSADSNYGYTFGSGTRLTVV.

Only a few counts were recorded for this clone. The V gene is TRBV5-1, the J gene TRBJ2-7, with 8 nucleotides matching TRBD2. CDR3 length: 15 residues. Germline CDR1 reads SGHRS; CDR2 reads YFSETQ. The V gene end was trimmed by 0 bases and the J gene end by 7 bases; junction bases not matched to a gene: 9. CDR3 bases: TGCGCCAGCAGCTTGGAGGGAGCGGGAGCTCGGGAGCAGTACTTC. Translating it yields CASSLEGAGAREQYF.

The V gene is TRBV7-9, the J gene TRBJ2-5, with D possibly TRBD2 on 5 matching bases. Trimming cost V 1 base and J 5 bases, with 11 bases left between them. The V gene's germline CDR1 is SEHNR and CDR2 FQNEAQ (reference sequence). This CDR3 has 14 amino acids. The chain's CDR3 is CASSLELVVETQYF. The CDR3 region has the DNA TGTGCCAGCAGCTTAGAACTAGTGGTGGAGACCCAGTACTTC.

This rearrangement joins TRBV28 to TRBJ1-2, with D possibly TRBD1 on 6 matching bases. V lost 6 bases, J lost 4 bases, and 15 bases lay in between. The germline V gene encodes CDR1 MDHEN and CDR2 SYDVKM. This CDR3 is 14 amino acids long. For the CDR3, the DNA is TGTGCCAGCAGACGAACAGGGTTCGGCTATGGCTACACCTTC. Its translation is CASRRTGFGYGYTF.

This rearrangement joins TRBV18 to TRBJ1-2, with D unresolved. The germline V gene encodes CDR1 KGHSH and CDR2 LQKENI. The CDR3 has 13 amino acids. V was trimmed by 2 bases and J by 8 bases, leaving 12 bases between them. The CDR3 coding sequence is TGTGCCAGCTCACCAACATTATCTGCCGGCTACACCTTC. As protein: CASSPTLSAGYTF. The whole variable domain, remainder taken from reference TRBV18 and TRBJ1-2, is NAGVMQNPRHLVRRRGQEARLRCSPMKGHSHVYWYRQLPEEGLKFMVYLQKENIIDESGMPKERFSAEFPKEGPSILRIQQVVRGDSAAYFCASSPTLSAGYTFGSGTRLTVV.

This clone has a count of ten or more. The J gene is TRBJ2-7, the V gene TRBV7-9; D possibly corresponds to TRBD2 (6 bases). The CDR3 is 15 residues long. The V gene's germline CDR1 is SEHNR and CDR2 FQNEAQ (reference sequence). The V gene lost 4 bases and the J gene lost 5 bases, with 18 bases spanning the gap. CDR3 region: CASSSSRDFGDEQYF. In DNA form, the CDR3 reads TGTGCCAGCAGCTCCAGCCGGGACTTTGGCGACGAGCAGTACTTC.

A remark on this clone: An end of the junction differs from the germline gene, which may be a read error. The CDR3 spells CASGLAEYSHEQYF. DNA of the CDR3: TGTGCCAGCGGATTAGCGGAGTACTCCCACGAGCAGTACTTC. This chain joins TRBV28 and TRBJ2-7, with D possibly matching TRBD2 (6 bases). Germline assignment: CDR1 MDHEN and CDR2 SYDVKM. CDR3 size: 14 residues.

DNA for the CDR3: TGCGCCAGCAGCTTGGGACACGGCTCCTACGAGCAGTACTTC. Protein sequence: CASSLGHGSYEQYF. The chain joins TRBV5-1 to TRBJ2-7; unclear D gene. This CDR3 has 14 amino acids. Germline loops: CDR1 SGHRS, CDR2 YFSETQ. V was pared by 0 bases and J by 0 bases, with 7 bases between. Variable domain in full (rest from reference TRBV5-1 and TRBJ2-7): KAGVTQTPRYLIKTRGQQVTLSCSPISGHRSVSWYQQTPGQGLQFLFEYFSETQRNKGNFPGRFSGRQFSNSRSEMNVSTLELGDSALYLCASSLGHGSYEQYFGPGTRLTVT.

CDR3 DNA sequence: TGTGCCACCAGCAGGGATTTAGCGGGAGGGCGGAATGAGCAGTTCTTC. Encoded protein: CATSRDLAGGRNEQFF. The chain uses TRBV15 and TRBJ2-1; 11 nucleotides match TRBD2. The germline V gene has CDR1 LNHNV and CDR2 YYDKDF (reference sequence). Trimming at V came to 3 bases and at J to 7 bases, leaving 8 bases not matched to a gene. This CDR3 has 16 amino acids.